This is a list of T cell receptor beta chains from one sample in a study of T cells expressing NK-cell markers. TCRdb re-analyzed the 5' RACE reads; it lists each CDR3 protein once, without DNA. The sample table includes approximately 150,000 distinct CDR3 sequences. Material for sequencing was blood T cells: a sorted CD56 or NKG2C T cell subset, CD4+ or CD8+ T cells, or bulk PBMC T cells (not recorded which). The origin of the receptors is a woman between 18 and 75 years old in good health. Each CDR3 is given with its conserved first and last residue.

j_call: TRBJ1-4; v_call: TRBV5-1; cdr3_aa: CASSLLGQPNEKLFF
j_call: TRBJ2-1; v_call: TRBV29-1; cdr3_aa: CSVGLSGRAYNEQFF
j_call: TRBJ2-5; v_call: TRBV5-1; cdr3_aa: CASSLEWGGQETQYF
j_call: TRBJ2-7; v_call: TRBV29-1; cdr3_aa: CSVVLAGGPYEQYF
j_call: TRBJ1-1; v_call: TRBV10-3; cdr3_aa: CAISEGRQAPMNTEAFF
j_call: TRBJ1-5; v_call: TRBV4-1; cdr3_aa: CASSQATGTGPNQPQHF
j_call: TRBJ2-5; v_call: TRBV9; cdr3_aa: CASSKSGGPAETQYF
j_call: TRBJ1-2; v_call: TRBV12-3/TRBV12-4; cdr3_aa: CASRTGHNYGYTF
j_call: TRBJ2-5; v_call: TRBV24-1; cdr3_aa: CATSDTQGHRETQYF
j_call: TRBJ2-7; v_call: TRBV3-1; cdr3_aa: CASSQGTPNYEQYF
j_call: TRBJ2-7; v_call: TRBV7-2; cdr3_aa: CASSPQTGPSRHYEQYF
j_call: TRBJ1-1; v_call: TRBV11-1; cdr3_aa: CASARDRGLTEAFF
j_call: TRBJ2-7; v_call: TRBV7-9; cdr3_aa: CASSVGPGWGEQYF
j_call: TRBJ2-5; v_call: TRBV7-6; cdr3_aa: CASSLMGGTGQETQYF
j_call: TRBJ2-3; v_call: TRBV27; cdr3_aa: CASSSPAIPWRYF
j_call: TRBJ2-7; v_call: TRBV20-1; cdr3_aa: CSATRLIGEQYF
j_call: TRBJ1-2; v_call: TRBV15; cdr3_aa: CATSTVIPFDGYTF
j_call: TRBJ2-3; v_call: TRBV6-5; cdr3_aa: CASSFSGTSGGNTDTQYF